Shown below are 2 T cell receptor beta chains from a single sample sequenced in a study of blood T cell repertoires in COVID-19. Clones were sequenced by immunoSEQ multiplex PCR, and TCRdb holds only the in-frame ones, with some missing. The sample contains fewer than 150,000 clones, 85% to 90% of which appear only once. Input material: peripheral blood. These receptors all come from an older woman with COVID-19, enrolled during active disease.

The V gene is TRBV5-1, the J gene TRBJ2-7; possible D gene TRBD1, 6 bases. CDR1 and CDR2 from the germline V gene are SGHRS and YFSETQ. V lost 0 bases and J lost 3, with 10 bases in between. The CDR3 has 14 residues. CDR3: CASSLEQGYYEQYF. CDR3 coding DNA: TGCGCCAGCAGCTTGGAACAGGGATACTACGAGCAGTACTTC.

This rearrangement joins TRBV5-6 to TRBJ1-1; 8 bases are a match to TRBD1. This CDR3 has 14 amino acids. The trim removed 0 bases at V and 6 bases at J, leaving 4 bases unmatched. Looked up from germline, CDR1 is SGHDT and CDR2 is YYEEEE. The CDR3 sequence: CASSLGQGLAEAFF. The DNA for the CDR3 is TGTGCCAGCAGCTTGGGACAGGGGTTGGCTGAAGCTTTCTTT.